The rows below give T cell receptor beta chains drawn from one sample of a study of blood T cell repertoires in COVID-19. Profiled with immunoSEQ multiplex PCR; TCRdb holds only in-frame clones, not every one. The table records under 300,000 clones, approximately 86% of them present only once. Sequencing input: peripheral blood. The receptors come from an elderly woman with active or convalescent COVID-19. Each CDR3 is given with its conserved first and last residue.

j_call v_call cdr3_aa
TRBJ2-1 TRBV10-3 CAISPLAGAQHGEQFF
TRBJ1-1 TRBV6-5 CASTPRGRMNTEAFF
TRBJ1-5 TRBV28 CASKSGRGPYSNQPQHF
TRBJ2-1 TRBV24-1 CATGRGVPNEQFF
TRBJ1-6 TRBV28 CASSSQVGSSPLHF
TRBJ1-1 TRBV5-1 CASRRRGTDLNTEAFF
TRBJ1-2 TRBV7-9 CASSSTGYYGYTF
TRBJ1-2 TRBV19 CASTRGTGYGYTF
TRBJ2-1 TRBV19 CASTRQGTSGPYNEQFF
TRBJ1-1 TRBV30 CAWNSGGWNTEAFF
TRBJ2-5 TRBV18 CASSPRVSGVGETQYF
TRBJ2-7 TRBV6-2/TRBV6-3 CASSYYDIKWDEQYF
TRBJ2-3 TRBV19 CASSIGGTSGGATDTQYF
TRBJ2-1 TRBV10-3 CAISEGPSGSNEQFF
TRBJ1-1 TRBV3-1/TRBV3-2 CASSQGTGGTEAFF